These T cell receptor beta chains were read from a single sample in a study of shared clonotypes between healthy human individuals. Clones were sequenced by immunoSEQ multiplex PCR, and TCRdb holds only the in-frame ones, with some missing. There are millions of clones in the sample; just over 90% occur only once, and 0.35% to 0.45% lies in the top ten. The sequenced sample was naive CD4+ T cells from PBMCs. These receptors came from a man between 18 and 35 years old in good health. Some clones in this sample may be carry-over from other donors' samples. Both conserved end residues are part of each CDR3. A D gene is named only where the DNA matches it firmly. Size values are once, few and many counts, or a class for expanded clones, and some rows have none.

j_gene	abundance	d_gene	v_gene	CDR3nt	CDR3aa
TRBJ1-3	once	TRBD1	TRBV28	TGTGCCAGCAGTTTCCGGACAGGGGCCCCGGGAAACACCATATATTTT	CASSFRTGAPGNTIYF
TRBJ1-1	-	TRBD1	TRBV19	TGTGCCAGTAGTGGAGGGACAGGGGTAACGAACACTGAAGCTTTCTTT	CASSGGTGVTNTEAFF
TRBJ2-1	-	TRBD2	TRBV30	TGTGCCTGGGGACTAGCGGGAGCGGTTGAGCAGTTCTTC	CAWGLAGAVEQFF
TRBJ2-1	-	-	TRBV7-6	TGTGCCAGCAGCCTCGGTAGCGGACGGGGGAATGAGCAGTTCTTC	CASSLGSGRGNEQFF
TRBJ1-1	-	TRBD1	TRBV5-1	TGCGCCAGCAGCGCCACCGGGACAGGGGTTGGTTATTTGACAGCTTTCTTT	CASSATGTGVGYLTAFF
TRBJ1-1	-	-	TRBV7-3	TGTGCCAGCAGCCCCCAGGGGTCTGTGTCAGCTTTCTTT	CASSPQGSVSAFF
TRBJ2-1	-	-	TRBV5-1	TGCGCCAGCAGCTTGGTGCTGACAAGGGAGCAGTTCTTC	CASSLVLTREQFF
TRBJ1-1	-	-	TRBV29-1	TGCAGCGTTGAAGCAGGGACAACACTGAAAGCTTTCTTT	CSVEAGTTLKAFF
TRBJ1-3	-	-	TRBV6-5	TGTGCCAGCAGTTATTCCGCCAGTGGTGGAAACACCATATATTTT	CASSYSASGGNTIYF
TRBJ1-1	-	-	TRBV19	TGTGCCAGTAGTTTCTCCTGGAACACTGAAGCTTTCTTT	CASSFSWNTEAFF
TRBJ2-7	-	TRBD2	TRBV27	TGTGCCAGCAGCCCAAAACGGGGGGAGTACGAGCAGTACTTC	CASSPKRGEYEQYF
TRBJ2-3	-	TRBD1	TRBV7-2	TGTGCCAGCAGCCAGGACAGGCTCGGGGATACGCAGTATTTT	CASSQDRLGDTQYF
TRBJ2-1	-	TRBD1	TRBV19	TGTGCCAGTAGTCCAGATGGGACAGGGGGCAGAGAGCAGTTCTTC	CASSPDGTGGREQFF
TRBJ1-1	-	-	TRBV18	TGTGCCAGCTCACCTTCGTTAGACAGGCCGGCTGAAGCTTTCTTT	CASSPSLDRPAEAFF
TRBJ2-7	-	-	TRBV15	TGTGCCACCAGCAGAGGTGCCAGCCTCTCCTACGAGCAGTACTTC	CATSRGASLSYEQYF
TRBJ2-1	-	-	TRBV6-1	TGTGCCAGCAGTGAAATATTGTTCAATGAGCAGTTCTTC	CASSEILFNEQFF
TRBJ1-2	-	-	TRBV29-1	TGCAGCGTTGGCGGACGGATAAAGAACTATGGCTACACCTTC	CSVGGRIKNYGYTF
TRBJ2-2	once	-	TRBV4-3	TGCGCCAGCAGCCAAGATTACGATCGGACCGGGGAGCTGTTTTTT	CASSQDYDRTGELFF
TRBJ1-5	-	-	TRBV7-8	TGTGCCAGCAGCCAGAGACCAGGGCGAGGCAATCAGCCCCAGCATTTT	CASSQRPGRGNQPQHF
TRBJ1-5	-	TRBD1	TRBV28	TGTGCCAGCAGTCGGACAGGGAATAGCAATCAGCCCCAGCATTTT	CASSRTGNSNQPQHF
TRBJ1-1	-	-	TRBV6-5	TGTGCCAGCAAAATGAACACTGAAGCTTTCTTT	CASKMNTEAFF
TRBJ1-4	-	TRBD1	TRBV4-2	TGTGCCAGCAAGATCGGACAGGGGGACACTAATGAAAAACTGTTTTTT	CASKIGQGDTNEKLFF
TRBJ2-7	-	TRBD2	TRBV5-6	TGTGCCAGCAGCCCTGACGGGGGGTTGGGGCAGTACTTC	CASSPDGGLGQYF
TRBJ2-7	-	TRBD2	TRBV29-1	TGCAGCGTTGTTGGTAGTGGGGATCAAGCGGGACCCTCCTACGAGCAGTACTTC	CSVVGSGDQAGPSYEQYF
TRBJ1-5	-	TRBD1	TRBV18	TGTGCCAGCTCACCGACGGGACAGGGGGGCTATCAGCCCCAGCATTTT	CASSPTGQGGYQPQHF
TRBJ2-7	-	TRBD1	TRBV18	TGTGCCAGCTCACTATCCGGGACAGGGACGACCTACGAGCAGTACTTC	CASSLSGTGTTYEQYF
TRBJ2-7	-	-	TRBV5-4	TGTGCCAGCACAGACTCCGGCGAGCAGTACTTC	CASTDSGEQYF
TRBJ2-7	-	-	TRBV11-2	TGTGCCAGCAGCTTAGGCAGGACCTACGAGCAGTACTTC	CASSLGRTYEQYF
TRBJ2-7	-	TRBD2	TRBV4-2	TGTGCCAGCAGCCAAGTTGAGCGGGGGTCCTACGAGCAGTACTTC	CASSQVERGSYEQYF
TRBJ1-2	-	-	TRBV18	TGTGCCAGCTCACCAGGGTTGAATAACTATGGCTACACCTTC	CASSPGLNNYGYTF
TRBJ2-7	-	TRBD1	TRBV10-3	TGTGCCATCAGTGGAGTGAGGGGGCGCGGATACGAGCAGTACTTC	CAISGVRGRGYEQYF
TRBJ2-5	once	-	TRBV7-3	TGTGCCAGCAGCTTATTGGGGCGGGTACAAGAGACCCAGTACTTC	CASSLLGRVQETQYF
TRBJ1-3	-	-	TRBV28	TGTGCCAGCAGTTCATATAGCGAGGACACCATATATTTT	CASSSYSEDTIYF
TRBJ2-1	-	TRBD2	TRBV7-6	TGTGCCAGCAGCTCTGGACTAGCCGATGAGCAGTTCTTC	CASSSGLADEQFF
TRBJ2-3	-	-	TRBV21-1	TGTGCCAGCAGCCGGACTAGCGGGGAGGATACGCAGTATTTT	CASSRTSGEDTQYF
TRBJ2-2	-	-	TRBV7-9	TGTGCCATCCCTCCCGGGGAGCTGTTTTTT	CAIPPGELFF
TRBJ2-2	-	TRBD1	TRBV6-6	TGTGCCAGCAGTGGAAAGGGACAGGGGAGTACCGGGGAGCTGTTTTTT	CASSGKGQGSTGELFF
TRBJ2-1	-	-	TRBV28	TGTGCCAGCAGCCTCATCCTGGGGTCCCAAAGCTCCTACAATGAGCAGTTCTTC	CASSLILGSQSSYNEQFF
TRBJ1-5	-	-	TRBV28	TGTGCCAGCGGTCAGAATAGCAATCAGCCCCAGCATTTT	CASGQNSNQPQHF
TRBJ2-7	-	TRBD2	TRBV9	TGTGCCAGCAGCGTAGGTGGACTAGCAGATCCCGAGCAGTACTTC	CASSVGGLADPEQYF
TRBJ1-2	-	-	TRBV5-1	TGCGCCAGCAGCTTGGCGTTGGACCGGTATGGCTACACCTTC	CASSLALDRYGYTF
TRBJ2-3	-	-	TRBV7-9	TGTGCCAGCAGCTTAGTGCGGAGAATCACAGATACGCAGTATTTT	CASSLVRRITDTQYF
TRBJ1-2	-	-	TRBV18	TGTGCCAGCTCACCTCCCGGACCTCTTAACTATGGCTACACCTTC	CASSPPGPLNYGYTF
TRBJ2-2	-	-	TRBV19	TGTGCCAGTAGGGCCGGGGAGCTGTTTTTT	CASRAGELFF
TRBJ2-7	-	-	TRBV5-1	TGCGCCAGCAGCTTGGGTCGGGTCTCCTACGAGCAGTACTTC	CASSLGRVSYEQYF
TRBJ1-1	few	TRBD1	TRBV27	TGTGCCAGCACCAGGGACAGAGACACTGAAGCTTTCTTT	CASTRDRDTEAFF
TRBJ2-4	-	TRBD1	TRBV28	TGTGCCAGCAGTAGGGACAGGGTGAGGCTACTAGCCAAAAACATTCAGTACTTC	CASSRDRVRLLAKNIQYF
TRBJ2-7	-	-	TRBV27	TGTGCCAGCAGTCCATACCAGGGAATGGGCTACGAGCAGTACTTC	CASSPYQGMGYEQYF
TRBJ2-7	-	-	TRBV25-1	TGTGCCAGCAGTGTAACCGGGGACGAGCAGTACTTC	CASSVTGDEQYF
TRBJ1-3	-	-	TRBV6-5	TGTGCCAGCAGGGCCGGGACCCAGGCTGGAAACACCATATATTTT	CASRAGTQAGNTIYF